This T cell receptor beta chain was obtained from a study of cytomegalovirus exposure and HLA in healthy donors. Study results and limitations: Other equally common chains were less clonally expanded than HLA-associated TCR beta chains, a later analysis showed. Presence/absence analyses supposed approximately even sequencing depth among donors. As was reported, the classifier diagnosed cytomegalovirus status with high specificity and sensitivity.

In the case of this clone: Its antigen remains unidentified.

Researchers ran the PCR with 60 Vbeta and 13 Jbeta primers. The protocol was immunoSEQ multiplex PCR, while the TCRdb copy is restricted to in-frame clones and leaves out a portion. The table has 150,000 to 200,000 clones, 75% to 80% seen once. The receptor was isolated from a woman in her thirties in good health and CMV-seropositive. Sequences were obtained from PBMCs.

The CDR3 loop reads CSVEDSIEAFF. The CDR3 region has the DNA TGCAGCGTTGAGGACAGTATTGAAGCTTTCTTT. The rearrangement joins TRBV29-1 to TRBJ1-1, with D perhaps TRBD1 (6 bases). Germline V gene lookup returns CDR1 SQVTM and CDR2 ANQGSEA. The CDR3 runs 11 residues. The germline V and J ends were trimmed by 3 bases and 7 bases, with 9 bases remaining between them.